This T cell receptor (beta chain) emerged from a study of CXCR3-negative and CXCR3-positive naive CD8 T cells. General study results and limits: Greater hydrophobicity was found in TRB CDR3s of CXCR3-positive naive cells than of CXCR3-negative naive cells. Whereas memory cells differed, naive CXCR3-negative and CXCR3-positive cells shared similar TRBV-TRBJ usage. Diversity in memory CD8+ cells fell much lower than the comparably high levels seen in both naive subsets.

TRB cDNA libraries were made by UMI-labeled 5' RACE. TCRdb re-analyzed the 5' RACE reads; it lists each CDR3 protein once, without DNA. This sample's table has tens of thousands of distinct CDR3 sequences. Naive CD8+ T cells carried a CD45RO-CCR7+CD27+CD95- phenotype. On this clonotype itself: Its cognate antigen is unknown.

The CDR3 spans 13 residues. Germline V lookup: CDR1 MNHEY, CDR2 SMNVEV (reference sequence). The TCR originated in a human donor in good health. Some clones in this sample may be carry-over from other donors' samples. Sequenced input: naive CXCR3+ CD8+ T cells from blood. Regarding subset: CD45RO-CCR7+CD27+CD95- naive CD8+ T cells expressing CXCR3 (TNR3+). The rearrangement uses TRBV27 and TRBJ2-5; the D call of TRBD2 rests on TCRdb alone, since no DNA is present to check it. CDR3 protein: CASSSGLRETQYF.